The clone carrying this T cell receptor (beta chain) was observed a few times. As yet, its antigen is unknown. This entry belongs to a study of blood T cells in healthy people across ages. Study summary: Per every two T cells, about one barcoded beta molecule was captured by template switching.

V lost 7 bases to trimming and J lost 4 bases; unmatched junction nucleotides: 16. The CDR3 totals 16 residues. The germline V gene has CDR1 SGHRS and CDR2 YFSETQ. A J-beta primer mix and a sample-barcoded 5' primer were used in a second PCR of roughly 7 to 12 cycles. Researchers report that a template-switch adaptor with 12 random nucleotides tagged each cDNA molecule. TCRdb recomputed calls from the 5' RACE reads with MiXCR, one row per CDR3 protein. The data hold roughly 1.6 million distinct CDR3 sequences, with almost 35% observed a single time. Study results and limitations: Per million T cells, TCR beta diversity dropped about linearly as age rose.

Extraction of total RNA produced a minimum of 5.5 micrograms from each sample. Input material: blood. J is TRBJ1-1 and V is TRBV5-1, with 7 bases identical to TRBD1. This TCR was sampled from a woman in her 30s in good health. The CDR3 spells CASSERTGLFATEAFF. DNA of the CDR3: TGCGCCAGCTCCGAGAGGACAGGACTTTTTGCCACTGAAGCTTTCTTT.